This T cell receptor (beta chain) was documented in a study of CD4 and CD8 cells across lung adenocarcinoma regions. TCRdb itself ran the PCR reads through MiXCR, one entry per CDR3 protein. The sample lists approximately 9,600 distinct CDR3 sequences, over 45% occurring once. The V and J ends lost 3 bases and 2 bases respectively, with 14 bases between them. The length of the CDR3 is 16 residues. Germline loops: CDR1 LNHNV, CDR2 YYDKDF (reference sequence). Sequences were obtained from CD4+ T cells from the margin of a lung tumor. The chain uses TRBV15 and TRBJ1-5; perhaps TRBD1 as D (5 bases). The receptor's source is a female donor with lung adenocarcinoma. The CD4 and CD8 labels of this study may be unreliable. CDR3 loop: CATSRQGLKGNQPQHF. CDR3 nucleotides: TGTGCCACCAGCAGGCAGGGTCTGAAGGGCAATCAGCCCCAGCATTTT.